Below, 10 T cell receptor beta chains from the same sample are listed, as sequenced in a study of HIV-infected patients and healthy controls (dated by TCRdb to the mid-2010s). Libraries were constructed by 5' RACE. The sequencer was an Illumina MiSeq. SuperScript III was used to reverse transcribe 500 ng RNA with primers targeting the alpha and beta constant regions. Separate alpha and beta chain libraries were made by chain-specific third strand synthesis with multiplexing indices. The public reads were reanalyzed by TCRdb: fastp trimming at Q25, MiXCR alignment, in-frame beta chains only. Rows merge per CDR3 protein into single entries with the most common DNA and genes. The sample table records under 7,000 distinct CDR3 sequences; roughly 9.1% of these occur just once. Around 20% of the sample is in the top ten clones. The study collected follow-up blood from HIV-infected patients roughly three months, about 14 weeks, after antiretroviral therapy began. Whole blood was used without fractionating the cells, so the repertoire represented all peripheral T cells without sorting.

The input for sequencing was blood, taken during antiretroviral therapy. The origin of the receptors is an adult with HIV infection.

This clonotype was counted ten times or more. The chain carries TRBV5-1 and TRBJ1-1; D is uncertain. The CDR3 runs 13 residues. V was shortened by 6 bases and J by 5 bases, with 14 bases between the two germline ends. The germline CDR1 and CDR2 sequences are SGHRS and YFSETQ. DNA for the CDR3: TGCGCCAGCACCGATCCCCGCGGGACTGAAGCTTTCTTT. It translates to CASTDPRGTEAFF.

There are many counts of this clonotype. V gene TRBV20-1 combines with J gene TRBJ2-3; 9 bases are shared with TRBD2. After removal of 4 bases from V and 0 bases from J, the junction contained 8 bases not matched to a gene. The CDR3 length is 16 residues. Germline assignment: CDR1 DFQATT and CDR2 SNEGSKA (reference sequence). The CDR3 DNA sequence: TGCAGTGCTATCCACAGCGGGAGGACTAGCACAGATACGCAGTATTTT. Translated, it gives CSAIHSGRTSTDTQYF.

This clonotype was seen only a few times. This chain connects TRBV6-5 to TRBJ2-1, with 11 bases fitting TRBD2. The CDR3 is made up of 16 amino acids. Unmatched junction bases numbered 8, after V lost 2 bases and J lost 8 bases. Germline V gives CDR1 MNHEY, CDR2 SVGAGI. The CDR3 DNA reads as TGTGCCAGCAGTTACCTTCTAGCGGGGGGATTCGATGAGCAGTTCTTC. Translated, it gives CASSYLLAGGFDEQFF.

The rearrangement uses TRBV2 and TRBJ2-1; D tentatively fits TRBD1 or TRBD2 (5 bases each). Looked up from germline, CDR1 is SNHLY and CDR2 is FYNNEI. The germline V and J ends were trimmed by 8 bases and 8 bases, with 7 bases remaining between them. CDR3 length: 10 residues. The CDR3 DNA is TGTGCCAGCGGGGGTCATGAGCAGTTCTTC. It specifies CASGGHEQFF.

By sample share, this clonotype is medium-sized (0.01 to 0.1%). The V gene is TRBV7-9, the J gene TRBJ2-5, with no clear D. Germline V lookup: CDR1 SEHNR, CDR2 FQNEAQ (reference sequence). The V and J ends lost 3 bases and 1 base respectively, with 6 bases between them. The CDR3 has 13 amino acids. The CDR3 spells CASSLRGQETQYF. CDR3 nucleotides: TGTGCCAGCAGCTTGCGTGGCCAAGAGACCCAGTACTTC.

CDR3 sequence (DNA): TGTGCCAGCAGCTTAGAAAGGGGAAACACTGAAGCTTTCTTT. Translation: CASSLERGNTEAFF. The genes are TRBV7-9 and TRBJ1-1, with a tentative D call TRBD1 (5 bases). V was shortened by 1 base and J by 2 bases, with 8 bases between the two germline ends. Germline CDR1 reads SEHNR; CDR2 reads FQNEAQ (reference sequence). This CDR3 has 14 amino acids.

This clonotype was seen repeatedly, ten times or more. The chain recombines TRBV3-1 with TRBJ1-4; a possible D gene is TRBD1 (5 bases). V was shortened by 4 bases and J by 9 bases, with 21 bases between the two germline ends. Germline V gene sequence: CDR1 LGHDT, CDR2 YNNKEL (reference sequence). The CDR3 runs to 16 residues. The CDR3 nucleotides read TGTGCCAGCAGCCCGGGTGGAGACAGAATAATCAAAAAACTGTTTTTT. It encodes CASSPGGDRIIKKLFF.

This clonotype was picked up a small number of times. The chain employs TRBV10-3 and TRBJ2-3; no clear D gene. Trimming left V 0 bases short and J 2 bases short, with 18 bases between. Germline V CDR1 and CDR2: ENHRY, SYGVKD. The CDR3 has 18 residues. CDR3 sequence: CAISESGGTAPVTDTQYF. The CDR3 DNA is TGTGCCATCAGTGAGTCCGGCGGTACCGCCCCGGTCACAGATACGCAGTATTTT.

By sample share, this clonotype is medium-sized (0.01 to 0.1%). The chain couples TRBV10-3 to TRBJ1-5; D gene unclear. The CDR3 sequence is 14 residues long. V was cut by 0 bases and J by 2 bases, with 5 bases left in between. From germline, CDR1 is ENHRY and CDR2 SYGVKD. For the CDR3, the DNA is TGTGCCATCAGTGAGTCAAAGGGCAATCAGCCCCAGCATTTT. Protein: CAISESKGNQPQHF.

This clonotype showed up just a few times. The chain has TRBV9 and TRBJ2-7, with D possibly matching TRBD1 (5 bases). This CDR3 spans 14 amino acids. Germline V gene lookup returns CDR1 SGDLS and CDR2 YYNGEE. V was trimmed by 0 bases and J by 6 bases, leaving 13 bases between them. The CDR3 DNA reads as TGTGCCAGCAGCGTAGACCAGGGAAGAGGCGAGCAGTACTTC. Translating it yields CASSVDQGRGEQYF.